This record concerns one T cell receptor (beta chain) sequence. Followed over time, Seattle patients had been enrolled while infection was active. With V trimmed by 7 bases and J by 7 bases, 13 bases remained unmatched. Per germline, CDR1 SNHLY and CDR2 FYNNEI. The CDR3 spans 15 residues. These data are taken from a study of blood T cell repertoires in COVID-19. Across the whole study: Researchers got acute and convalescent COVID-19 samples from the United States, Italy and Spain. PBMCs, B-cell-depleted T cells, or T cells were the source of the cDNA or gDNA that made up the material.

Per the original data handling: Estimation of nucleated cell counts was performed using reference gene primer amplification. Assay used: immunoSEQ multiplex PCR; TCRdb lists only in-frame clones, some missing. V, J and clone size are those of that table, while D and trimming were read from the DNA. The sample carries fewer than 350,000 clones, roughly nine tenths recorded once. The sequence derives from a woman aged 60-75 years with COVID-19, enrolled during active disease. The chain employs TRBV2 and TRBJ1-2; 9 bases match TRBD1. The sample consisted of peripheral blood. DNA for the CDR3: TGTGCCAGCACTCTAACCGCGGGGACAGGGTCTGGCTACACCTTC. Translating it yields CASTLTAGTGSGYTF.